Presented here are 26 T cell receptor beta chains from one specimen sequenced in a study of blood T cell repertoires in COVID-19. Data came from immunoSEQ multiplex PCR; TCRdb stores just in-frame clones and leaves some out. The table lists tens of thousands of clones, roughly 71% of them singletons, with 6.2% in the top ten. Source material: peripheral blood. The receptors were gathered from a man older than 75 with acute or convalescent COVID-19.

The rearrangement uses TRBV7-2 and TRBJ2-7; maybe TRBD1 (6 bases). Trimming removed 5 bases from V and 0 bases from J, with 11 bases in between. The CDR3 runs 14 residues. Germline-derived CDR1 and CDR2 are SGHTA and FQGNSA. CDR3 nucleotides: TGTGCCAGCAGCGGACAGAGGAGCTCCTACGAGCAGTACTTC. It specifies CASSGQRSSYEQYF.

The chain employs TRBV5-1 and TRBJ2-3; 9 bases are shared with TRBD1. V shed 4 bases, J shed 6 bases, and the junction held 6 bases outside the gene matches. This CDR3 region has 14 residues. Looked up from germline, CDR1 is SGHRS and CDR2 is YFSETQ. Here the CDR3 DNA reads TGCGCCAGCAGCCAGGGACAGGGATATGATACGCAGTATTTT. Translating gives CASSQGQGYDTQYF.

This CDR3 is CASSLGQGSYNEQFF. The CDR3 DNA is TGTGCCAGCAGCTTAGGACAGGGCTCCTACAATGAGCAGTTCTTC. The chain uses TRBV11-2 and TRBJ2-1; the match to TRBD1 covers 7 bases. Germline lookup yields CDR1 SGHAT and CDR2 FQNNGV. The CDR3 spans 15 residues. After removal of 1 base from V and 0 bases from J, the junction contained 0 bases not matched to a gene.

The CDR3 coding sequence is TGCGCCAGCAGCCAAGAGGAAGGGGGCGAGCAGTACTTC. Protein: CASSQEEGGEQYF. The chain recombines TRBV4-3 with TRBJ2-7, with a possible D match to TRBD1 (6 bases). This CDR3 contains 13 residues. V dropped 0 bases and J dropped 6 bases, with 9 bases sitting between them. In germline, CDR1 is LGHNA, CDR2 YSLEER.

The chain carries TRBV6-5 and TRBJ1-1; a possible D gene is TRBD1 (6 bases). The CDR3 runs 13 residues. V was shortened by 8 bases and J by 1 base, with 11 bases between the two germline ends. CDR1 is MNHEY, CDR2 SVGAGI, per germline. The CDR3 DNA is TGTGCCAGCTACAGGGCCCAGAACACTGAAGCTTTCTTT. Its translation is CASYRAQNTEAFF.

The chain couples TRBV3-1 (or the pseudogene TRBV3-2) to TRBJ2-1; D possibly corresponds to TRBD1 (6 bases). Germline values: CDR1 LGHDT, CDR2 YNNKEL (reference sequence). The ends were cut back, 0 bases at V and 15 bases at J, with 15 bases in the middle. The CDR3 spans 13 residues. The CDR3 here is CASSQEGNRAAFF. The CDR3 nucleotides read TGTGCCAGCAGCCAAGAAGGGAACAGGGCTGCGTTCTTC.

The chain carries TRBV3-1 (or the pseudogene TRBV3-2) and TRBJ1-3; D is perhaps TRBD1 (6 bases). Germline V CDR1 and CDR2: LGHDT, YNNKEL (reference sequence). V was trimmed by 4 bases and J by 6 bases, leaving 10 bases between them. The CDR3 has 13 amino acids. In nucleotides, the CDR3 is TGTGCCAGCAGCCCTGGGGGGGCAAACACCATATATTTT. Its protein is CASSPGGANTIYF.

The V call is TRBV10-2, the J call TRBJ2-1; 9 bases align to TRBD1. The CDR3 length is 18 residues. Germline CDR1 is WSHSY and CDR2 is SAAADI. Trimming removed 2 bases from V and 5 bases from J; junction bases left unmatched: 13. CDR3: CASSEAGQGESLDNEQFF. The CDR3, as DNA: TGCGCCAGCAGTGAGGCGGGACAGGGAGAAAGTCTGGACAATGAGCAGTTCTTC.

The sample holds a few counts of this clone. The rearrangement links TRBV5-4 to TRBJ1-1; tentative D call: TRBD1 (5 bases). Germline V CDR1 and CDR2: SGHNT, YYREEE (reference sequence). The ends were cut back, 4 bases at V and 3 bases at J, with 13 bases in the middle. The CDR3 is 14 amino acids. CDR3: CASSPAGEDTEAFF. The CDR3 DNA is TGTGCCAGCAGCCCGGCGGGGGAGGACACTGAAGCTTTCTTT.

This clone was observed a handful of times. The V call is TRBV23-1, the J call TRBJ2-1; possible D gene TRBD2, 5 bases. TRBV23-1 is classed as an ORF, of uncertain function. V was shortened by 0 bases and J by 9 bases, with 9 bases between the two germline ends. This CDR3 comprises 13 residues. The CDR3 DNA follows: TGCGCCAGCAGTCAATCCGGCGCGGGTGAGCAGTTCTTC. Its translation is CASSQSGAGEQFF.

The rearrangement joins TRBV19 to TRBJ1-3; unclear D gene. The V end was cut by 5 bases, the J end by 0 bases, with 11 bases between. The CDR3 extends over 15 amino acids. Germline CDR1 reads LNHDA; CDR2 reads SQIVND (reference sequence). Here the CDR3 reads CASSPGARSGNTIYF. The CDR3 DNA reads as TGTGCCAGTAGTCCGGGAGCCCGCTCTGGAAACACCATATATTTT.

The V gene is TRBV11-3, the J gene TRBJ1-3; 7 bases map to TRBD1. Trimming at V came to 5 bases and at J to 8 bases, leaving 3 bases not matched to a gene. The CDR3 contains 12 residues. Looked up from germline, CDR1 is SGHNT and CDR2 is YENEEA. CDR3 sequence: CASSGRGDTIYF. The DNA for the CDR3 is TGTGCCAGCAGCGGCAGGGGGGACACCATATATTTT.

V and J are TRBV4-1 and TRBJ2-5, with D possibly TRBD1 on 7 matching bases. Germline V gene data show CDR1 as MGHRA and CDR2 as YSYEKL. With 0 bases removed from V and 0 bases from J, the gap between germline ends came to 14 bases. The CDR3 has 17 amino acids. The CDR3 DNA reads TGCGCCAGCAGCCAAGATCGTCCAGGGGGGTACCAAGAGACCCAGTACTTC. It translates to CASSQDRPGGYQETQYF.

The chain combines TRBV18 with TRBJ2-3; TRBD2 might be the D (6 bases). Deletions cut 3 bases from V and 0 bases from J, with 13 bases between. Germline CDR1 is KGHSH and CDR2 is LQKENI. The CDR3 contains 16 residues. CDR3 protein: CASSPVDGGSTDTQYF. In DNA form, the CDR3 reads TGTGCCAGCTCACCTGTCGACGGGGGTAGCACAGATACGCAGTATTTT.

V usage is TRBV10-3 and J usage is TRBJ2-1, with D possibly being TRBD1 (5 bases). V was cut by 0 bases and J by 10 bases, with 10 bases left in between. The CDR3 has 13 amino acids. In germline, CDR1 is ENHRY, CDR2 SYGVKD. The CDR3 spells CAISESKGEEQFF. DNA for the CDR3: TGTGCCATCAGTGAGTCGAAAGGGGAAGAGCAGTTCTTC.

This clone was detected a few times. The genes are TRBV4-2 and TRBJ2-7, with TRBD2 identical over 8 bases. Germline-derived CDR1 and CDR2 are LGHNA and YNFKEQ. V lost 1 base to trimming and J lost 3 bases; unmatched junction nucleotides: 2. This CDR3 contains 14 residues. The CDR3 DNA sequence: TGTGCCAGCAGCCAAGGTCGGGAGGGCTACGAGCAGTACTTC. Its protein product is CASSQGREGYEQYF.

This sequence joins TRBV5-1 and TRBJ2-2, with 9 bases matching TRBD2. The length of the CDR3 is 18 residues. J lost 0 bases, V lost 6 bases, and 12 bases had no gene match. Germline V gene sequence: CDR1 SGHRS, CDR2 YFSETQ. In DNA form, the CDR3 reads TGCGCCAGCAATCCACAGGGTGTAGCGGGAGCGAACACCGGGGAGCTGTTTTTT. Protein product: CASNPQGVAGANTGELFF.

The chain carries TRBV5-8 and TRBJ2-3; no reliable D call. This CDR3 contains 13 residues. V lost 4 bases, J lost 3 bases, and 9 bases lay in between. Germline assignment: CDR1 SGHTS and CDR2 YDEGEE. The CDR3 reads CASSLVPTDTQYF. DNA for the CDR3: TGTGCCAGCAGCCTGGTCCCTACAGATACGCAGTATTTT.

This clone turned up a few times. This chain uses TRBV5-1 with TRBJ2-1; D ambiguous. The CDR3 has 15 residues. The germline V and J ends were trimmed by 0 bases and 3 bases, with 10 bases remaining between them. The germline gives CDR1 SGHRS, CDR2 YFSETQ. This chain's CDR3 is CASSLVADSYNEQFF. The CDR3 DNA follows: TGCGCCAGCAGCTTGGTTGCGGATAGCTACAATGAGCAGTTCTTC.

The sample holds a few counts of this clone. The chain links TRBV11-3 to TRBJ2-7; 8 bases are a match to TRBD1. The CDR3 contains 20 residues. After removal of 0 bases from V and 0 bases from J, the junction contained 16 bases not matched to a gene. The V gene's germline CDR1 is SGHNT and CDR2 YENEEA. This CDR3 is CASSLDFAGQDLLGSYEQYF. The CDR3 region has the DNA TGTGCCAGCAGCTTAGATTTCGCGGGACAGGACCTCCTCGGCTCCTACGAGCAGTACTTC.

This rearrangement joins TRBV7-8 to TRBJ2-1, with D possibly TRBD2 on 6 matching bases. The V end was cut by 8 bases, the J end by 5 bases, with 19 bases between. Germline CDR1 reads SGHVS; CDR2 reads FQNEAQ. This CDR3 is 15 amino acids long. This chain's CDR3 is CASGGWREEDNEQFF. CDR3 bases: TGTGCCAGCGGCGGATGGAGGGAAGAGGACAATGAGCAGTTCTTC.

The chain carries TRBV9 and TRBJ1-1, with TRBD1 matching over 7 bases. Germline V gene lookup returns CDR1 SGDLS and CDR2 YYNGEE. The length of the CDR3 is 15 residues. V shed 3 bases, J shed 5 bases, and the junction held 10 bases outside the gene matches. CDR3 in DNA: TGTGCCAGCAGCGATAACCTCAACAGGGGAACTGAAGCTTTCTTT. Translation gives CASSDNLNRGTEAFF.

V usage is TRBV5-1 and J usage is TRBJ1-1; D unresolved. Trimming pared 0 bases from V and 4 bases from J, leaving 10 bases between. This CDR3 has 14 residues. Germline V lookup: CDR1 SGHRS, CDR2 YFSETQ. Here the CDR3 DNA reads TGCGCCAGCAGCTTGGAAGGAGTGGGCACTGAAGCTTTCTTT. Protein product: CASSLEGVGTEAFF.

The genes are TRBV27 and TRBJ2-2; a possible D gene is TRBD1 (6 bases). Germline CDR1 MNHEY, CDR2 SMNVEV (reference sequence). This CDR3 is 14 amino acids long. Between the trimmed V and J ends, which lost 7 bases and 1 base, there was a span of 10 bases. The CDR3 reads CASTPDRNTGELFF. In DNA, the CDR3 is TGTGCCAGCACCCCGGACAGGAACACCGGGGAGCTGTTTTTT.

The chain joins TRBV9 to TRBJ1-1; no firm D call. The germline V and J ends were trimmed by 0 bases and 2 bases, with 8 bases remaining between them. CDR3 length: 14 amino acids. Germline V gene lookup returns CDR1 SGDLS and CDR2 YYNGEE. CDR3 in amino acids: CASSVATDNTEAFF. For the CDR3, the DNA is TGTGCCAGCAGCGTAGCTACAGATAACACTGAAGCTTTCTTT.

V usage is TRBV9 and J usage is TRBJ1-5, with TRBD1 as a possible D gene (6 bases). This CDR3 comprises 15 residues. Germline V gene data show CDR1 as SGDLS and CDR2 as YYNGEE. Trimming took off 3 bases at V and 8 bases at J, with 18 bases between the two ends. The chain's CDR3 is CASSASPGDGEPQHF. CDR3 in DNA: TGTGCCAGCAGCGCCTCCCCAGGGGACGGGGAGCCCCAGCATTTT.